The present entry profiles one T cell receptor beta chain with its context. The antigen is not known. The assay that was used to sequence DNA from cultured CD4+ T cells was the Oncomine TCR Beta short-read assay. TCRdb analysed the PCR reads with MiXCR anew, one entry per CDR3 protein. The table has about 24,000 distinct CDR3 sequences, 40% to 50% seen once. The time point: late sampling 161 to 241 days after vaccination in three convalescent patients. Described treatment: roughly 11-day PBMC culture with coronavirus spike peptide pools or control peptides (ViraFEST assay). The sample comes from a study of vaccination and CD4 T cells after COVID-19. Study as a whole: Sampling post-COVID took place a median around 100 days after diagnosis (range 35 to 161). Overlapping SARS-CoV-2, HCoV-NL63, HCoV-OC43 and HCoV-229E spike peptides were used to stimulate cells.

The CDR3 is 14 amino acids. The V gene's germline CDR1 is SGHNT and CDR2 YENEEA. The V segment lost 1 base and the J segment 2 bases; nucleotides outside the gene matches: 1. The gene calls are TRBV11-3 and TRBJ2-5, with 7 bases lining up with TRBD2. The sequence came from a human donor who had recovered from COVID-19. Sequenced here: CD4+ T cells from blood, cultured in vitro, sampled about 7 months after SARS-CoV-2 vaccination. The CDR3 region is CASSLGGSQETQYF. For the CDR3, the DNA is TGTGCCAGCAGCTTAGGCGGGAGTCAAGAGACCCAGTACTTC.